These 18 T cell receptor beta chains were all obtained from the same sample, sequenced in a study of cytomegalovirus exposure and HLA in healthy donors. Primers for the PCR totalled 60 Vbeta and 13 Jbeta. The assay was immunoSEQ multiplex PCR, and TCRdb's table has in-frame clones only and misses some. Seen here are approximately 150,000 clones, less than 85% observed once, and the top ten hold about 2%. Sequencing was performed on PBMCs. These receptor sequences come from a man between 40 and 49 years old in good health and CMV-seronegative.

This chain connects TRBV10-3 to TRBJ2-7; 8 nucleotides line up with TRBD1. CDR1 and CDR2 (germline): ENHRY, SYGVKD. Trimming removed 10 bases from V and 1 base from J; junction bases left unmatched: 9. CDR3 size: 14 residues. DNA for the CDR3: TGTGCCACCAGCGTCGACAGGGGTTCCTACGAGCAGTACTTC. This codes for CATSVDRGSYEQYF.

V and J are TRBV11-2 and TRBJ2-7, with unresolved D. Between the trimmed V and J ends, which lost 5 bases and 5 bases, there was a span of 13 bases. Germline V lookup: CDR1 SGHAT, CDR2 FQNNGV. This CDR3 has 13 residues. The CDR3 DNA follows: TGTGCCAGCAGCCCGAGCAGACGGGACGAGCAGTACTTC. Translation gives CASSPSRRDEQYF. Full variable domain (remainder filled in from reference TRBV11-2 and TRBJ2-7): EAGVAQSPRYKIIEKRQSVAFWCNPISGHATLYWYQQILGQGPKLLIQFQNNGVVDDSQLPKDRFSAERLKGVDSTLKIQPAKLEDSAVYLCASSPSRRDEQYFGPGTRLTVT.

The J gene is TRBJ2-7, the V gene TRBV4-1; D may be TRBD2 (5 bases). The V and J ends lost 0 bases and 0 bases respectively, with 9 bases between them. CDR1 is MGHRA and CDR2 is YSYEKL in the germline V gene. CDR3 length: 15 residues. The chain's CDR3 is CASSQDPGSSYEQYF. The CDR3 DNA is TGCGCCAGCAGCCAAGATCCGGGGAGCTCCTACGAGCAGTACTTC.

The rearrangement links TRBV7-9 to TRBJ2-1; D is unclear. The CDR3 loop spans 14 amino acids. V lost 2 bases to trimming and J lost 1 base, with 6 bases between them. Germline-derived CDR1 and CDR2 are SEHNR and FQNEAQ (reference sequence). The DNA of the CDR3 is TGTGCCAGCAGCTTAACTCAATCCTACAATGAGCAGTTCTTC. Amino acids: CASSLTQSYNEQFF.

The chain combines TRBV6-1 with TRBJ2-5; no reliable D call. V was trimmed by 8 bases and J by 5 bases, leaving 18 bases between them. The CDR3 spans 14 residues. Germline V gene sequence: CDR1 MNHNS, CDR2 SASEGT. CDR3 DNA: TGTGCCAGCCAACACAGTCGCCATGGGGAGACCCAGTACTTC. As protein: CASQHSRHGETQYF.

In its sample, this clone was seen once. The identical CDR3 is also encoded by other nucleotide sequences in the sample. DNA for the CDR3: TGTGCCAGCAGCCAATCTGACAGGTGGAGAGATACGCAGTATTTT. Protein sequence: CASSQSDRWRDTQYF. The J gene is TRBJ2-3, the V gene TRBV14; D is perhaps TRBD1 (6 bases). This CDR3 is 15 amino acids long. The V and J ends lost 2 bases and 5 bases respectively, with 14 bases between them. Per germline, CDR1 SGHDN and CDR2 FVKESK. The full variable domain, rest sourced from reference TRBV14 and TRBJ2-3, is EAGVTQFPSHSVIEKGQTVTLRCDPISGHDNLYWYRRVMGKEIKFLLHFVKESKQDESGMPNNRFLAERTGGTYSTLKVQPAELEDSGVYFCASSQSDRWRDTQYFGPGTRLTVL.

The chain is built from TRBV9 and TRBJ2-5, with D possibly being TRBD2 (6 bases). The CDR3 sequence is 16 residues long. The V gene's germline CDR1 is SGDLS and CDR2 YYNGEE. V was trimmed by 0 bases and J by 4 bases, leaving 16 bases between them. The CDR3 DNA follows: TGTGCCAGCAGCGTAGAAAGCGGAGCGGGCGGAGAGACCCAGTACTTC. Its translation is CASSVESGAGGETQYF.

This chain links TRBV2 with TRBJ1-1; 7 bases line up with TRBD1. The V gene's germline CDR1 is SNHLY and CDR2 FYNNEI. This CDR3 is built from 14 residues. The V segment lost 5 bases and the J segment 6 bases; nucleotides outside the gene matches: 9. Written as DNA, the CDR3 is TGTGCCAGCAGTCTAGAGGGGGCTACCGCTGAAGCTTTCTTT. The encoded protein is CASSLEGATAEAFF. The whole variable domain, remainder taken from reference TRBV2 and TRBJ1-1, is EPEVTQTPSHQVTQMGQEVILRCVPISNHLYFYWYRQILGQKVEFLVSFYNNEISEKSEIFDDQFSVERPDGSNFTLKIRSTKLEDSAMYFCASSLEGATAEAFFGQGTRLTVV.

In this sample, this clone turned up a few times. This chain links TRBV28 with TRBJ2-5; 12 bases agree with TRBD2. The DNA end favors TRBJ2-7, so the J call may be wrong. The CDR3 is 15 amino acids. The germline V gene encodes CDR1 MDHEN and CDR2 SYDVKM. The CDR3 spells CASSSWTSGDGEQYF. The DNA for the CDR3 is TGTGCCAGCAGTTCCTGGACTAGCGGGGACGGCGAGCAGTACTTC.

A few counts support this clone. This chain connects TRBV2 to TRBJ2-1, with TRBD2 matching over 10 bases. The CDR3 spans 15 residues. V gave up 5 bases and J gave up 2 bases; unmatched junction bases: 3. Germline CDR1 is SNHLY and CDR2 is FYNNEI. The CDR3 bases are TGTGCCAGCAGTCAGAGCGGGGGGGCCTACAATGAGCAGTTCTTC. This gives the protein CASSQSGGAYNEQFF.

This clone has more than one count but fewer than ten. The chain joins TRBV4-2 to TRBJ2-7, with no clear D. This CDR3 contains 12 residues. CDR1 is LGHNA and CDR2 is YNFKEQ in the germline V gene. V shed 1 base and J shed 6 bases, with 7 bases lying between them. CDR3 protein: CASSQAATEQYF. CDR3 bases: TGTGCCAGCAGCCAAGCAGCGACCGAGCAGTACTTC.

This chain connects TRBV6-5 to TRBJ2-7, with a tentative D call TRBD1 (5 bases). This CDR3 comprises 15 residues. Trimming took 2 bases from V and 0 from J, leaving 11 bases between them. CDR1 and CDR2 from the germline V gene are MNHEY and SVGAGI. CDR3 nucleotides: TGTGCCAGCAGTTACGGGGCTGTAAGCTCCTACGAGCAGTACTTC. Translating it yields CASSYGAVSSYEQYF.

The genes are TRBV6-1 and TRBJ2-1, with TRBD2 identical over 7 bases. This CDR3 spans 15 amino acids. From germline, CDR1 is MNHNS and CDR2 SASEGT. The J segment lost 4 bases and the V segment lost 3 bases, leaving 6 bases of the junction unmatched. CDR3 in amino acids: CASSDAPSGYNEQFF. CDR3 sequence (DNA): TGTGCCAGCAGTGATGCCCCTAGCGGATACAATGAGCAGTTCTTC.

The V and J genes are TRBV28 and TRBJ2-7; the match to TRBD1 covers 7 bases. Germline loops: CDR1 MDHEN, CDR2 SYDVKM. The CDR3 is made up of 14 amino acids. V was pared by 6 bases and J by 2 bases, with 7 bases of the junction left unmatched. The CDR3 DNA is TGTGCCAGCAGGGACCGGGACAGTCCCTACGAGCAGTACTTC. This codes for CASRDRDSPYEQYF.

Only one count was recorded for this clone. The J gene is TRBJ2-7, the V gene TRBV6-5, with 8 positions matching TRBD2. This CDR3 has 15 residues. The germline V gene has CDR1 MNHEY and CDR2 SVGAGI. Losses at the gene ends were 7 bases for V and 4 bases for J; bases not matched to a gene: 12. The CDR3 spells CASTPTVAGIYEQYF. DNA for the CDR3: TGTGCCAGCACCCCCACCGTAGCGGGAATATACGAGCAGTACTTC.

The table lists this clone with a few counts. V and J are TRBV28 and TRBJ2-7; 7 bases align to TRBD1. V was clipped by 2 bases and J by 0 bases; unmatched bases: 1. CDR3 size: 14 residues. Looked up from germline, CDR1 is MDHEN and CDR2 is SYDVKM. The CDR3 bases are TGTGCCAGCAGTTTAGGGACAGTCTCCTACGAGCAGTACTTC. Translating gives CASSLGTVSYEQYF.

This clone was seen once. Written as DNA, the CDR3 is TGTGCCAGCAGCTCAGGGGGCAAAGACACTGAAGCTTTCTTT. This codes for CASSSGGKDTEAFF. The chain couples TRBV7-3 to TRBJ1-1, with 8 bases fitting TRBD1. The CDR3 is 14 amino acids. Trimming cost V 4 bases and J 3 bases; bases outside gene matches: 4. Germline values: CDR1 SGHTA, CDR2 FQGTGA. The entire variable domain, with the rest obtained from reference TRBV7-3 and TRBJ1-1, is as follows: GAGVSQTPSNKVTEKGKYVELRCDPISGHTALYWYRQSLGQGPEFLIYFQGTGAADDSGLPNDRFFAVRPEGSVSTLKIQRTERGDSAVYLCASSSGGKDTEAFFGQGTRLTVV.

This chain connects TRBV6-5 to TRBJ2-3; no firm D call. The V gene's germline CDR1 is MNHEY and CDR2 SVGAGI. This CDR3 is 13 amino acids long. Trimming took 2 bases from V and 3 from J, leaving 6 bases between them. The CDR3 nucleotides are TGTGCCAGCAGTTACACGGGTACAGATACGCAGTATTTT. Translated, it gives CASSYTGTDTQYF.